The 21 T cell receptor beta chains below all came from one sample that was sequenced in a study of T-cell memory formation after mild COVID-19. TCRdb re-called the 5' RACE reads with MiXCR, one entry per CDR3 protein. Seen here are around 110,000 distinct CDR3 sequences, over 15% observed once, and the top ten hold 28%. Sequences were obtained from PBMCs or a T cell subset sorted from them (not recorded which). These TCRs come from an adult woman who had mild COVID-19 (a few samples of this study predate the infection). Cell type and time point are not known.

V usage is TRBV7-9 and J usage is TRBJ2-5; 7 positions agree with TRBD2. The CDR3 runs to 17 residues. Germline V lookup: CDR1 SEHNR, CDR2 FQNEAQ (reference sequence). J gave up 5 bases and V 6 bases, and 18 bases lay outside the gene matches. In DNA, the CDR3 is TGTGCCAGCAGTCCTACCGGGAGGAAACCCTTGGGGGAGACCCAGTACTTC. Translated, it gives CASSPTGRKPLGETQYF.

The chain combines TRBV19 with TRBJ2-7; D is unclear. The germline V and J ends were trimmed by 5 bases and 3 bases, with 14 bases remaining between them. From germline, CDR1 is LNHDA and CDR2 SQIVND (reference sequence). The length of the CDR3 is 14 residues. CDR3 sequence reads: CASSFGPGNYEQYF. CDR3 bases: TGTGCCAGTAGTTTCGGACCTGGCAACTACGAGCAGTACTTC.

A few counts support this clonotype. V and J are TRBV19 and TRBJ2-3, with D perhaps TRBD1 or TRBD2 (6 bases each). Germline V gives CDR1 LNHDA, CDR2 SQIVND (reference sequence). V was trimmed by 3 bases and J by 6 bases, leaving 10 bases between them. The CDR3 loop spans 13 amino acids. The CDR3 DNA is TGTGCCAGTAGTATTGGGGGGCTCGATACGCAGTATTTT. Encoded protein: CASSIGGLDTQYF.

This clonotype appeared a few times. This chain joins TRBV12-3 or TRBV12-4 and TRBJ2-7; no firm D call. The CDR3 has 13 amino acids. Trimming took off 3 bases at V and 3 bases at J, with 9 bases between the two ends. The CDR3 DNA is TGTGCCAGCAGTTTTGGGTCCTACTACGAGCAGTACTTC. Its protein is CASSFGSYYEQYF.

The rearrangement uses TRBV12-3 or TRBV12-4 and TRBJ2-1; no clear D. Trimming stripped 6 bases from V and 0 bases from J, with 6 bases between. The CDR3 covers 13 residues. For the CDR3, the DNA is TGTGCCAGCAGCCATAGCTCCTACAATGAGCAGTTCTTC. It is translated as CASSHSSYNEQFF.

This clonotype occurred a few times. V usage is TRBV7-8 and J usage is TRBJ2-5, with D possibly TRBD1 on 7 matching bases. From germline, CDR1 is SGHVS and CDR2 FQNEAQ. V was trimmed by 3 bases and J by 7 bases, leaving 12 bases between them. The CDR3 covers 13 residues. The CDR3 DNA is TGTGCCAGCAGCTTGACCCAGGGGGGGACCCAGTACTTC. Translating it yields CASSLTQGGTQYF.

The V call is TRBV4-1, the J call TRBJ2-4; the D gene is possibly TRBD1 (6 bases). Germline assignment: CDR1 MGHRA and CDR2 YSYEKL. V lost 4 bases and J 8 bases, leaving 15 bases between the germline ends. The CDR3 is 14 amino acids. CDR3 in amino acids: CASSPGGPWDIQYF. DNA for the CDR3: TGCGCCAGCAGCCCTGGGGGCCCGTGGGACATTCAGTACTTC.

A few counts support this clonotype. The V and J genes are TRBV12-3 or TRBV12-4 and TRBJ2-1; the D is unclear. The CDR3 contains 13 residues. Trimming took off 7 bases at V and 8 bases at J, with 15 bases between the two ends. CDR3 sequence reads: CASTSESFDEQFF. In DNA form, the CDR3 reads TGTGCCAGCACTTCCGAGAGTTTCGATGAGCAGTTCTTC.

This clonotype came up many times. CDR3 DNA: TGTACCACCGAAGACGCACCCGCTGGCAATGAGCAGTTCTTC. As protein: CTTEDAPAGNEQFF. V is TRBV10-3 and J is TRBJ2-1; no definite D call. The CDR3 spans 14 residues. The germline gives CDR1 ENHRY, CDR2 SYGVKD.

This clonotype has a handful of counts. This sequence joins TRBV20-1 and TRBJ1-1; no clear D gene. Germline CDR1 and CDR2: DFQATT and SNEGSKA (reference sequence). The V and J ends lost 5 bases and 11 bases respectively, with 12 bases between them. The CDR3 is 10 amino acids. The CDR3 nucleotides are TGCAGTGCTCCCGCGGCGAGGGCTTTCTTT. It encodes CSAPAARAFF.

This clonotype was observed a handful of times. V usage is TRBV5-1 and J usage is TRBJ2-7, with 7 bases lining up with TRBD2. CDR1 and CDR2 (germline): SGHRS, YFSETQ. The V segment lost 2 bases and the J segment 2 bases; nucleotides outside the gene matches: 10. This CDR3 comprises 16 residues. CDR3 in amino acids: CASSLPMSGDAYEQYF. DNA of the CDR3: TGCGCCAGCAGCTTACCTATGAGCGGGGATGCCTACGAGCAGTACTTC.

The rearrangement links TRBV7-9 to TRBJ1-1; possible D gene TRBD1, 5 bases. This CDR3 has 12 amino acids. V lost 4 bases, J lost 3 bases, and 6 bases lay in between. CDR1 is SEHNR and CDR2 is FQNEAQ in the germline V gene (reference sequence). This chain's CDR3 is CASSWGYTEAFF. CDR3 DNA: TGTGCCAGCAGCTGGGGGTACACTGAAGCTTTCTTT.

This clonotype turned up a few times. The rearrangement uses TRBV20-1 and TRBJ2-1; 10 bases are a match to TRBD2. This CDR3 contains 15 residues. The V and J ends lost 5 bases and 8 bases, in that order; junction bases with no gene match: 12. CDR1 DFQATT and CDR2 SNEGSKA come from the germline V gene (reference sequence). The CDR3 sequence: CSAPILAGGVDEQFF. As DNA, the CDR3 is TGCAGTGCTCCGATCTTAGCGGGAGGAGTAGATGAGCAGTTCTTC.

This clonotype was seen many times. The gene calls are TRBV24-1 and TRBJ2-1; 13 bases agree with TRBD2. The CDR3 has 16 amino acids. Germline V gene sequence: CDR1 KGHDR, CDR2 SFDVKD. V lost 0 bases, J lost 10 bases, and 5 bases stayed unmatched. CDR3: CATSDLTSGGVQEQFF. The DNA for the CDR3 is TGTGCCACCAGTGATTTGACTAGCGGGGGGGTTCAGGAGCAGTTCTTC.

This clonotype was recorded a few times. Here the CDR3 reads CASSLASHEQFF. Written as DNA, the CDR3 is TGTGCCAGCAGCTTGGCCAGTCATGAGCAGTTCTTC. The chain joins TRBV5-6 to TRBJ2-1; D ambiguous. Trimming took off 0 bases at V and 8 bases at J, with 6 bases between the two ends. CDR1 is SGHDT and CDR2 is YYEEEE in the germline V gene. The CDR3 consists of 12 residues.

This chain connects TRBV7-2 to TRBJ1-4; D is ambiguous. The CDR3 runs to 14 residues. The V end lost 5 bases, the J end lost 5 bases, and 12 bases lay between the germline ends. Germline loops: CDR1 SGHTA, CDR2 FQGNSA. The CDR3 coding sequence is TGTGCCAGCAGCCGTTTTGAGTCCAATGAAAAACTGTTTTTT. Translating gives CASSRFESNEKLFF.

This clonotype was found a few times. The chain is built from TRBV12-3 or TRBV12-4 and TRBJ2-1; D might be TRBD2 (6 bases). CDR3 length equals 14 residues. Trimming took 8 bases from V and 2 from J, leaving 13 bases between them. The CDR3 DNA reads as TGTGCCAGCGGGGGGAGCGGAGCCTACAATGAGCAGTTCTTC. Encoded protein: CASGGSGAYNEQFF.

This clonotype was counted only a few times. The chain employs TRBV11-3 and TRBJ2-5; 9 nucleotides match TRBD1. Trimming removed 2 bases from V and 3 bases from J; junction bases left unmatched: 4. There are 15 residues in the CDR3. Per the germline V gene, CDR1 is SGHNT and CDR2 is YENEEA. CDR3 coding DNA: TGTGCCAGCAGCTTATACACAGGGGGCGAAGAGACCCAGTACTTC. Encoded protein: CASSLYTGGEETQYF.

The CDR3 sequence: CASSGRPSGPPYEQYF. In DNA, the CDR3 is TGTGCCAGCAGTGGGAGGCCTAGCGGACCACCCTACGAGCAGTACTTC. This chain connects TRBV25-1 to TRBJ2-7; 7 nucleotides match TRBD2. This CDR3 contains 16 residues. V trimming: 4 bases; J trimming: 2 bases; junction bases outside the gene matches: 11. From germline, CDR1 is MGHDK and CDR2 SYGVNS.

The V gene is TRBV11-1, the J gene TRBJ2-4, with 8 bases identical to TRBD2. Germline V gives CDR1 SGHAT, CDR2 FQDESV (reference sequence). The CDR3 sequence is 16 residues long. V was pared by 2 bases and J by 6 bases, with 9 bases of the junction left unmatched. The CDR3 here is CASSLSRTSGINIQYF. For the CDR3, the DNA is TGTGCCAGCAGCTTATCCCGTACTAGCGGAATAAACATTCAGTACTTC.

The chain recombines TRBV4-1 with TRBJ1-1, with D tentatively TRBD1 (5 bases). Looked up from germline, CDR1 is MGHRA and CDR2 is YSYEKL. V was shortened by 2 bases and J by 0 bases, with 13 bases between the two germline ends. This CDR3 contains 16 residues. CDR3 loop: CASSQWFGAVNTEAFF. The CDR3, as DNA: TGCGCCAGCAGCCAATGGTTCGGGGCAGTGAACACTGAAGCTTTCTTT.